This T cell receptor beta chain was sequenced for a study of blood T cell repertoires in COVID-19. Across the whole study: Samples of COVID-19 (acute and convalescent) were obtained from the United States, Italy and Spain. The analysed material was cDNA or gDNA that came from T cells, B-cell-depleted T cells, or PBMCs.

Source study methods: For nucleated cells, counts were estimated from reference gene primer amplification. Profiling relied on immunoSEQ multiplex PCR, and the TCRdb table lists in-frame clones only, not all of them. That table is the source of V, J and clone size, and D and trimming were worked out from the DNA. The data hold more than 110,000 clones, with about three quarters observed a single time. This clone was found a few times. The germline V gene encodes CDR1 SQVTM and CDR2 ANQGSEA. The CDR3 is 13 residues long. The sequenced material came from peripheral blood. The chain is built from TRBV29-1 and TRBJ1-1; the match to TRBD1 covers 11 bases. The receptor was isolated from a woman aged 80 or over with active or convalescent COVID-19. The CDR3 region has the DNA TGCAGTATAAGGGGACAGGGGGACACTGAAGCTTTCTTT. This encodes CSIRGQGDTEAFF.